The 21 T cell receptor beta chains reported below all come from one sample, sequenced in a study of shared clonotypes between healthy human individuals. Terminally differentiated effector memory CD45RA+ cells were excluded by CCR7 positive selection of CD45RO-negative cells. The assay was immunoSEQ multiplex PCR, and TCRdb's table has in-frame clones only and misses some. This table holds millions of clones, about 93% found once. Sequenced material: naive CD8+ T cells from PBMCs. These receptors were taken from a man aged 18 to 30 in good health. Some clones in this sample may be carry-over from other donors' samples.

The genes are TRBV27 and TRBJ2-3, with TRBD2 matching 9 bases. Trimming took 7 bases from V and 6 from J; bases not matched to a gene: 11. Germline CDR1 MNHEY, CDR2 SMNVEV (reference sequence). This CDR3 contains 15 residues. The CDR3 DNA reads as TGTGCCAGCACCGCGTGGGCGGGAGGGCCGGATACGCAGTATTTT. Translation gives CASTAWAGGPDTQYF.

The rearrangement uses TRBV4-2 and TRBJ2-5; 9 nucleotides align to TRBD2. This CDR3 region has 15 residues. Trimming at V came to 1 base and at J to 5 bases, leaving 5 bases not matched to a gene. Germline assignment: CDR1 LGHNA and CDR2 YNFKEQ. The CDR3 region is CASSQVASGTETQYF. The CDR3 region has the DNA TGTGCCAGCAGCCAAGTGGCTAGCGGGACGGAGACCCAGTACTTC.

V and J are TRBV15 and TRBJ1-2, with a tentative D call TRBD1 (5 bases). The germline gives CDR1 LNHNV, CDR2 YYDKDF (reference sequence). This CDR3 region has 15 residues. Deletions cut 3 bases from V and 8 bases from J, with 19 bases between. The CDR3 spells CATSSPNRGAPGYTF. CDR3 bases: TGTGCCACCAGCAGCCCTAATCGCGGGGCGCCCGGCTACACCTTC. Supplemented by reference TRBV15 and TRBJ1-2, the full variable domain reads DAMVIQNPRYQVTQFGKPVTLSCSQTLNHNVMYWYQQKSSQAPKLLFHYYDKDFNNEADTPDNFQSRRPNTSFCFLDIRSPGLGDTAMYLCATSSPNRGAPGYTFGSGTRLTVV.

V usage is TRBV7-9 and J usage is TRBJ1-1; 7 positions match TRBD1. The CDR3 extends over 14 amino acids. Germline assignment: CDR1 SEHNR and CDR2 FQNEAQ (reference sequence). Trimming removed 8 bases from V and 1 base from J; junction bases left unmatched: 7. For the CDR3, the DNA is TGTGCCAGCGGAGGACAGGATTCGAACACTGAAGCTTTCTTT. Protein: CASGGQDSNTEAFF.

The count of this clone is one. The V gene is TRBV7-2, the J gene TRBJ1-2, with 7 bases lining up with TRBD1. The CDR3 is 15 amino acids. The germline CDR1 and CDR2 sequences are SGHTA and FQGNSA. V lost 2 bases to trimming and J lost 5 bases; unmatched junction nucleotides: 8. CDR3: CASSLMKGAKYGYTF. CDR3 DNA: TGTGCCAGCAGCTTAATGAAGGGGGCGAAATATGGCTACACCTTC. The full variable domain, completed using reference TRBV7-2 and TRBJ1-2, is GAGVSQSPSNKVTEKGKDVELRCDPISGHTALYWYRQSLGQGLEFLIYFQGNSAPDKSGLPSDRFSAERTGGSVSTLTIQRTQQEDSAVYLCASSLMKGAKYGYTFGSGTRLTVV.

The chain carries TRBV7-8 and TRBJ2-7, with TRBD1 as a possible D gene (6 bases). The CDR3 loop spans 14 amino acids. Between the trimmed V and J ends, which lost 1 base and 11 bases, there was a span of 18 bases. CDR1 is SGHVS, CDR2 FQNEAQ, per germline. CDR3 DNA: TGTGCCAGCAGCTTAGGGGATCACAGGGAGAGCAAGTACTTC. It specifies CASSLGDHRESKYF. The variable domain in full, completed from reference TRBV7-8 and TRBJ2-7, reads GAGVSQSPRYKVAKRGQDVALRCDPISGHVSLFWYQQALGQGPEFLTYFQNEAQLDKSGLPSDRFFAERPEGSVSTLKIQRTQQEDSAVYLCASSLGDHRESKYFGPGTRLTVT.

This clone was seen only once. V usage is TRBV29-1 and J usage is TRBJ1-2, with a tentative D call TRBD1 (5 bases). With 4 bases removed from V and 5 bases from J, the gap between germline ends came to 20 bases. Germline CDR1 SQVTM, CDR2 ANQGSEA. The CDR3 contains 15 residues. The DNA of the CDR3 is TGCAGCGTTGTAGGGGAACTCCGGGACTTGTATGGCTACACCTTC. This gives the protein CSVVGELRDLYGYTF.

The chain carries TRBV7-9 and TRBJ2-7; 11 bases align to TRBD2. V was clipped by 5 bases and J by 2 bases; unmatched bases: 11. This CDR3 comprises 17 residues. Germline V gives CDR1 SEHNR, CDR2 FQNEAQ (reference sequence). CDR3 sequence reads: CASSTTHLAGGTYEQYF. The DNA of the CDR3 is TGTGCCAGCAGCACAACCCATCTAGCGGGGGGAACCTACGAGCAGTACTTC.

This clone has only one observation. V usage is TRBV30 and J usage is TRBJ1-1, with a weak D call TRBD1 (6 bases). The CDR3 is 13 amino acids. Looked up from germline, CDR1 is GTSNPN and CDR2 is SVGIG (reference sequence). V lost 0 bases and J lost 8, with 13 bases in between. The CDR3, as DNA: TGTGCCTGGAGTGTATCGGGGGGCAGGGAAGCTTTCTTT. This translates into CAWSVSGGREAFF.

The rearrangement joins TRBV7-8 to TRBJ2-7; D is perhaps TRBD1 or TRBD2 (7 bases each). This CDR3 comprises 16 residues. With 5 bases removed from V and 5 bases from J, the gap between germline ends came to 22 bases. The germline V gene has CDR1 SGHVS and CDR2 FQNEAQ. The CDR3 region has the DNA TGTGCCAGCAGCGGCCAGGGGGGGCGGGGTAAGGACGAGCAGTACTTC. Translated: CASSGQGGRGKDEQYF. The whole variable domain, remainder taken from reference TRBV7-8 and TRBJ2-7, is GAGVSQSPRYKVAKRGQDVALRCDPISGHVSLFWYQQALGQGPEFLTYFQNEAQLDKSGLPSDRFFAERPEGSVSTLKIQRTQQEDSAVYLCASSGQGGRGKDEQYFGPGTRLTVT.

The count of this clone is one. J is TRBJ2-7 and V is TRBV30; D is perhaps TRBD1 or TRBD2 (5 bases each). V gave up 0 bases and J gave up 6 bases, with 9 bases separating them. The germline gives CDR1 GTSNPN, CDR2 SVGIG (reference sequence). The CDR3 covers 12 residues. CDR3 protein: CAWSVIGTEQYF. The CDR3, as DNA: TGTGCCTGGAGTGTAATTGGGACCGAGCAGTACTTC.

This clone was seen a single time. As DNA, the CDR3 is TGTGCCAGCAGTTTTGGGCAGGGGGCCACAGATACGCAGTATTTT. Amino acids: CASSFGQGATDTQYF. V and J are TRBV28 and TRBJ2-3; TRBD1 aligns across 8 bases. Trimming at V came to 3 bases and at J to 2 bases, leaving 4 bases not matched to a gene. This CDR3 region has 15 residues. Germline values: CDR1 MDHEN, CDR2 SYDVKM.

The chain uses TRBV4-1 and TRBJ2-7; TRBD2 aligns across 8 bases. CDR1 and CDR2 (germline): MGHRA, YSYEKL. The CDR3 sequence is 15 residues long. V was clipped by 0 bases and J by 6 bases; unmatched bases: 7. DNA for the CDR3: TGCGCCAGCAGCCAAGATCCCGGGAGGGCCCCCGAGCAGTACTTC. Translated: CASSQDPGRAPEQYF.

CDR3: CASSILLSGVQPQHF. The DNA for the CDR3 is TGTGCCAGTAGTATCTTATTATCGGGGGTTCAGCCCCAGCATTTT. This chain connects TRBV19 to TRBJ1-5, with TRBD1 as a possible D gene (5 bases). V dropped 3 bases and J dropped 6 bases, with 15 bases sitting between them. The CDR3 extends over 15 amino acids. CDR1 is LNHDA and CDR2 is SQIVND in the germline V gene (reference sequence).

The chain employs TRBV29-1 and TRBJ1-2; 10 bases are a match to TRBD1. Germline V gene data show CDR1 as SQVTM and CDR2 as ANQGSEA. V lost 4 bases and J lost 3; bases outside the gene matches: 11. The CDR3 is 16 residues long. DNA for the CDR3: TGCAGCGTTGGAGAGACAGGGGGCCCCCTGTACTATGGCTACACCTTC. It specifies CSVGETGGPLYYGYTF.

About this clone itself: The same CDR3 can be traced to other DNA sequences in this sample. CDR3: CASSLGQYEQYF. As DNA, the CDR3 is TGTGCCAGCAGCCTGGGACAGTACGAGCAGTACTTC. The rearrangement uses TRBV5-4 and TRBJ2-7; TRBD1 matches at 7 bases. The CDR3 consists of 12 residues. The V gene's germline CDR1 is SGHNT and CDR2 YYREEE (reference sequence). Trimming cost V 4 bases and J 4 bases; bases outside gene matches: 2. Based on the CDR3 plus reference TRBV5-4 and TRBJ2-7, the full variable domain is ETGVTQSPTHLIKTRGQQVTLRCSSQSGHNTVSWYQQALGQGPQFIFQYYREEENGRGNFPPRFSGLQFPNYSSELNVNALELDDSALYLCASSLGQYEQYFGPGTRLTVT.

The V and J genes are TRBV7-9 and TRBJ1-1; the D gene is possibly TRBD1 (5 bases). The germline V and J ends were trimmed by 4 bases and 0 bases, with 9 bases remaining between them. The germline V gene encodes CDR1 SEHNR and CDR2 FQNEAQ (reference sequence). This CDR3 has 14 amino acids. The CDR3 spells CASSSGAMNTEAFF. Here the CDR3 DNA reads TGTGCCAGCAGCTCCGGGGCGATGAACACTGAAGCTTTCTTT.

V gene TRBV19 combines with J gene TRBJ2-1; maybe TRBD1 (5 bases). Germline V lookup: CDR1 LNHDA, CDR2 SQIVND (reference sequence). V lost 8 bases to trimming and J lost 4 bases, with 12 bases between them. CDR3 length equals 13 residues. DNA for the CDR3: TGTGCCAGTCGAGGCGACAGATACAATGAGCAGTTCTTC. It codes for CASRGDRYNEQFF.

The rearrangement uses TRBV2 and TRBJ2-7, with 8 nucleotides matching TRBD1. Germline CDR1 SNHLY, CDR2 FYNNEI. Trimming at V came to 6 bases and at J to 4 bases, leaving 14 bases not matched to a gene. CDR3 size: 16 residues. DNA for the CDR3: TGTGCCAGCAGGCCCCCGGGACAGGTCCTGCGTTACGAGCAGTACTTC. Amino acid sequence: CASRPPGQVLRYEQYF.

This clone has only one observation. This chain uses TRBV14 with TRBJ2-7; 7 positions agree with TRBD2. The V and J ends lost 0 bases and 5 bases, in that order; junction bases with no gene match: 4. This CDR3 is built from 14 residues. Germline-derived CDR1 and CDR2 are SGHDN and FVKESK. CDR3 bases: TGTGCCAGCAGCCAAGAGGGACTATTACACGAGCAGTACTTC. Residues: CASSQEGLLHEQYF.

The chain is built from TRBV7-9 and TRBJ2-7, with TRBD2 matching 7 bases. This CDR3 has 14 residues. From germline, CDR1 is SEHNR and CDR2 FQNEAQ (reference sequence). J gave up 6 bases and V 4 bases, and 9 bases lay outside the gene matches. CDR3 nucleotides: TGTGCCAGCAGCTCGACTAGCCAATGGGGCGAGCAGTACTTC. Residues: CASSSTSQWGEQYF. Supplemented by reference TRBV7-9 and TRBJ2-7, the full variable domain reads DTGVSQNPRHKITKRGQNVTFRCDPISEHNRLYWYRQTLGQGPEFLTYFQNEAQLEKSRLLSDRFSAERPKGSFSTLEIQRTEQGDSAMYLCASSSTSQWGEQYFGPGTRLTVT.